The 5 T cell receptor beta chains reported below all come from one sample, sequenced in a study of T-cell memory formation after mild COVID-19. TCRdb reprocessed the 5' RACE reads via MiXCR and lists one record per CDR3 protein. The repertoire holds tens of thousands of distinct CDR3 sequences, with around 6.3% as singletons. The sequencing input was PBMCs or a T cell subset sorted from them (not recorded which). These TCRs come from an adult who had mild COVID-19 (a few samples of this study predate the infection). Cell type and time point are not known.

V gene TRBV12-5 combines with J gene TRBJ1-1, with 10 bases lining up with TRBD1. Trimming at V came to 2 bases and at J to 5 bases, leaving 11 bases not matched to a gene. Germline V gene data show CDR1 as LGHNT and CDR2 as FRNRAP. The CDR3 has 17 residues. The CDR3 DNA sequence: TGTGCTAGTGGTTTGTCCCGACAGGGGGCGAGATGGACTGAAGCTTTCTTT. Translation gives CASGLSRQGARWTEAFF. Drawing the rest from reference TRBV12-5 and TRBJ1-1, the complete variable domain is DARVTQTPRHKVTEMGQEVTMRCQPILGHNTVFWYRQTMMQGLELLAYFRNRAPLDDSGMPKDRFSAEMPDATLATLKIQPSEPRDSAVYFCASGLSRQGARWTEAFFGQGTRLTVV.

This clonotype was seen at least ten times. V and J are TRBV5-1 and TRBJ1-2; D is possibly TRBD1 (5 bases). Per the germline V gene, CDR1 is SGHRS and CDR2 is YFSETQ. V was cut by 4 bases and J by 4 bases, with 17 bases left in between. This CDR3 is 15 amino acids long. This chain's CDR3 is CASSPTGPDSYGYTF. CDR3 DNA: TGCGCCAGCAGCCCTACCGGACCCGACAGCTATGGCTACACCTTC.

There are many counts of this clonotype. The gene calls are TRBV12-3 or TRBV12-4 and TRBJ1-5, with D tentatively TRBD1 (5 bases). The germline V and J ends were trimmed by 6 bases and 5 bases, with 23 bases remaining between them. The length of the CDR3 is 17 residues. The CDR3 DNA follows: TGTGCCAGCAGCCGATTCCGGATCAGGGATTATTATCAGCCCCAGCATTTT. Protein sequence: CASSRFRIRDYYQPQHF.

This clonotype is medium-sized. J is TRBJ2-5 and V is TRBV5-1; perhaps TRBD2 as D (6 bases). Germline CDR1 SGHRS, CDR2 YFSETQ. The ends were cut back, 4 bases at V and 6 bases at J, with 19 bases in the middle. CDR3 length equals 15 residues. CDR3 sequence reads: CASSEIPGEGKTQYF. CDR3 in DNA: TGCGCCAGCAGCGAAATTCCGGGAGAGGGAAAGACCCAGTACTTC.

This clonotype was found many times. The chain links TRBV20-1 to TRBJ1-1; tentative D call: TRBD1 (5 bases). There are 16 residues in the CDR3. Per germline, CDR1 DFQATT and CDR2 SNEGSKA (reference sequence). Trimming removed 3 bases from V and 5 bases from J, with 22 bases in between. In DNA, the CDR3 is TGCAGTGCTAGTAAGGGGTATGGACCGGGTGAAACTGAAGCTTTCTTT. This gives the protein CSASKGYGPGETEAFF.